The 2 T cell receptor beta chains given below trace back to one sample, sequenced in a study of patients and donors after allogeneic stem cell transplantation. TCRdb re-called the RT-PCR reads through MiXCR, storing one row per CDR3 protein. This sample has under 200,000 distinct CDR3 sequences, with 30% found just once. The material sequenced was blood, either unsorted or a sorted T cell fraction (not recorded which). These receptors all come from a human donor who was either an allogeneic HSCT recipient or a stem cell or donor lymphocyte infusion donor (not recorded which). It is not recorded whose cells these are; they may come from a transplant donor.

This clonotype was counted only a few times. This chain uses TRBV15 with TRBJ1-5; D ambiguous. The CDR3 sequence is 15 residues long. V lost 0 bases, J lost 6 bases, and 12 bases lay in between. CDR1 LNHNV and CDR2 YYDKDF come from the germline V gene (reference sequence). The CDR3 loop reads CATSRDKAGGQPQHF. CDR3 coding DNA: TGTGCCACCAGCAGAGATAAAGCAGGTGGTCAGCCCCAGCATTTT.

This clonotype showed up just a few times. The chain has TRBV20-1 and TRBJ2-1; 11 bases fit TRBD2. The CDR3 runs 17 residues. Trimming cost V 0 bases and J 8 bases; bases outside gene matches: 12. The germline V gene has CDR1 DFQATT and CDR2 SNEGSKA (reference sequence). The CDR3 DNA follows: TGCAGTGCTAGAGATTTCTTAGCGGGAGGGCCTGAGGATGAGCAGTTCTTC. Its translation: CSARDFLAGGPEDEQFF.